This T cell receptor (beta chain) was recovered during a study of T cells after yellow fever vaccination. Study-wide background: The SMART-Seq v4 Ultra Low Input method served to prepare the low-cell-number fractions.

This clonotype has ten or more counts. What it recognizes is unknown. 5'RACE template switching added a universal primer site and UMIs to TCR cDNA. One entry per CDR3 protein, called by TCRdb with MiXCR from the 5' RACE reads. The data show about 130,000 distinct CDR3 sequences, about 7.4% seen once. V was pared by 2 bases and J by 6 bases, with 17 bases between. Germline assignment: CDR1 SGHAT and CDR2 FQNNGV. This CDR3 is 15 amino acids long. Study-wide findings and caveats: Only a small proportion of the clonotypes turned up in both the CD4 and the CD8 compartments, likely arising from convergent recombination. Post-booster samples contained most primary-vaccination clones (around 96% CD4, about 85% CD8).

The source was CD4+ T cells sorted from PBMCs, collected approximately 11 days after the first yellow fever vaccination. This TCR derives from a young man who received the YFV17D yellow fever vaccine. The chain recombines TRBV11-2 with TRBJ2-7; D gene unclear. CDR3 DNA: TGTGCCAGCAGCTTAATTGGACCTACGCTTCTCGAGCAGTACTTC. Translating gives CASSLIGPTLLEQYF.